These 21 T cell receptor beta chains originate from one sample sequenced in a study of blood T cell repertoires in COVID-19. Repertoires were generated with immunoSEQ multiplex PCR, while TCRdb's copy carries only in-frame clones and drops some. The sample holds about 75,000 clones; approximately 85% are singletons and the top ten take roughly 45%. Material: peripheral blood. All receptors come from a human donor in a cohort sampled during active COVID-19.

This chain uses TRBV27 with TRBJ1-5; 8 bases are shared with TRBD1. J lost 2 bases, V lost 4 bases, and 4 bases had no gene match. The CDR3 extends over 15 amino acids. Germline-derived CDR1 and CDR2 are MNHEY and SMNVEV (reference sequence). The CDR3 region is CASSSGGQGNQPQHF. CDR3 nucleotides: TGTGCCAGCAGTTCAGGGGGACAGGGCAATCAGCCCCAGCATTTT.

The chain couples TRBV3-1 (or the pseudogene TRBV3-2) to TRBJ2-2; TRBD2 agrees at 8 bases. This CDR3 has 15 residues. Germline V gives CDR1 LGHDT, CDR2 YNNKEL (reference sequence). Trimming at V came to 2 bases and at J to 10 bases, leaving 9 bases not matched to a gene. The CDR3 is CASSQTTGTREELFF. The CDR3, as DNA: TGTGCCAGCAGCCAAACCACCGGGACTAGAGAGGAGCTGTTTTTT.

The rearrangement uses TRBV6-2 or TRBV6-3 and TRBJ2-7; 8 nucleotides match TRBD1. Losses at the gene ends were 6 bases for V and 5 bases for J; bases not matched to a gene: 9. CDR1 is MNHEY and CDR2 is SVGEGT in the germline V gene. This CDR3 is 14 amino acids long. CDR3 DNA: TGTGCCAGCAGCCGGACAGGGAAGATGCACGAGCAGTACTTC. This sequence encodes CASSRTGKMHEQYF.

The rearrangement joins TRBV5-1 to TRBJ2-7; TRBD2 matches 7 bases. Germline lookup yields CDR1 SGHRS and CDR2 YFSETQ. V lost 0 bases, J lost 0 bases, and 6 bases stayed unmatched. This CDR3 region has 16 residues. The DNA of the CDR3 is TGCGCCAGCAGCTTGGGACTAGCCGACTTCTCCTACGAGCAGTACTTC. This codes for CASSLGLADFSYEQYF.

The rearrangement uses TRBV6-5 and TRBJ2-1; perhaps TRBD1 as D (7 bases). Germline CDR1 reads MNHEY; CDR2 reads SVGAGI. This CDR3 has 13 residues. V lost 7 bases and J 5 bases, leaving 12 bases between the germline ends. As DNA, the CDR3 is TGTGCCAGCAACCGCGGGACAGACAATGAGCAGTTCTTC. Its translation is CASNRGTDNEQFF.

This sequence joins TRBV5-1 and TRBJ1-2; 8 bases fit TRBD1. The CDR3 runs 14 residues. V shed 4 bases, J shed 5 bases, and the junction held 7 bases outside the gene matches. Germline loops: CDR1 SGHRS, CDR2 YFSETQ. CDR3 residues: CASSMTGVEYGYTF. The CDR3 nucleotides are TGCGCCAGCAGCATGACAGGGGTAGAATATGGCTACACCTTC. Full variable domain (remainder filled in from reference TRBV5-1 and TRBJ1-2): KAGVTQTPRYLIKTRGQQVTLSCSPISGHRSVSWYQQTPGQGLQFLFEYFSETQRNKGNFPGRFSGRQFSNSRSEMNVSTLELGDSALYLCASSMTGVEYGYTFGSGTRLTVV.

This chain uses TRBV2 with TRBJ2-5; 9 bases match TRBD2. The CDR3 is 14 amino acids. Germline V gene data show CDR1 as SNHLY and CDR2 as FYNNEI. V shed 3 bases, J shed 9 bases, and the junction held 8 bases outside the gene matches. The CDR3 reads CASSDSGRQMAQYF. The CDR3 DNA reads as TGTGCCAGCAGTGATAGCGGGAGACAAATGGCCCAGTACTTC.

V usage is TRBV5-4 and J usage is TRBJ2-1, with D perhaps matching TRBD1 (5 bases). Trimming stripped 7 bases from V and 2 bases from J, with 13 bases between. The CDR3 is 14 amino acids. Germline V lookup: CDR1 SGHNT, CDR2 YYREEE (reference sequence). The CDR3 DNA is TGTGCCAGCCGAAGGGGCGGCACCTACAATGAGCAGTTCTTC. It specifies CASRRGGTYNEQFF.

J is TRBJ2-6 and V is TRBV6-2 or TRBV6-3, with D perhaps TRBD1 (6 bases). This CDR3 comprises 16 residues. Trimming took 5 bases from V and 1 from J, leaving 12 bases between them. CDR1 MNHEY and CDR2 SVGEGT come from the germline V gene. The CDR3 spells CASSPDRQSGANVLTF. The CDR3, as DNA: TGTGCCAGCAGTCCCGACAGGCAATCTGGGGCCAACGTCCTGACTTTC.

The chain links TRBV5-1 to TRBJ2-3; tentative D call: TRBD2 (9 bases). This CDR3 region has 16 residues. Germline assignment: CDR1 SGHRS and CDR2 YFSETQ. V lost 2 bases and J lost 6, with 19 bases in between. Written as DNA, the CDR3 is TGCGCCAGCAGCTTACAGGGGGGACTAGCCGCTGATACGCAGTATTTT. Its protein is CASSLQGGLAADTQYF.

The chain is built from TRBV27 and TRBJ2-7; 12 nucleotides match TRBD1. The CDR3 extends over 15 amino acids. Germline V gene data show CDR1 as MNHEY and CDR2 as SMNVEV (reference sequence). With V trimmed by 6 bases and J by 3 bases, 6 bases remained unmatched. CDR3 loop: CASRRGQGADYEQYF. Written as DNA, the CDR3 is TGTGCCAGCAGGAGGGGACAGGGGGCCGACTACGAGCAGTACTTC.

The J gene is TRBJ2-6, the V gene TRBV5-1; 10 bases are a match to TRBD1. After removal of 2 bases from V and 4 bases from J, the junction contained 6 bases not matched to a gene. This CDR3 has 17 amino acids. Germline values: CDR1 SGHRS, CDR2 YFSETQ. The CDR3 reads CASSLRQGARGANVLTF. In nucleotides, the CDR3 is TGCGCCAGCAGCTTACGACAGGGGGCGAGAGGGGCCAACGTCCTGACTTTC.

The gene calls are TRBV7-9 and TRBJ1-5; TRBD1 aligns across 7 bases. The CDR3 is 13 amino acids. J lost 10 bases, V lost 11 bases, and 14 bases had no gene match. Germline values: CDR1 SEHNR, CDR2 FQNEAQ (reference sequence). This CDR3 is CAVRGKGESPQHF. For the CDR3, the DNA is TGTGCCGTCAGGGGGAAGGGGGAATCCCCCCAGCATTTT.

The J gene is TRBJ2-4, the V gene TRBV19, with 8 bases lining up with TRBD1. Germline V lookup: CDR1 LNHDA, CDR2 SQIVND (reference sequence). This CDR3 is built from 15 residues. With V trimmed by 0 bases and J by 8 bases, 6 bases remained unmatched. The CDR3 reads CASSIDQGAEDIQYF. The CDR3 nucleotides are TGTGCCAGTAGTATAGACCAGGGGGCGGAGGACATTCAGTACTTC.

The chain combines TRBV28 with TRBJ1-2; no definite D call. Germline CDR1 MDHEN, CDR2 SYDVKM. V was cut by 2 bases and J by 6 bases, with 10 bases left in between. This CDR3 comprises 13 residues. CDR3 sequence reads: CASSLQGSDGYTF. The CDR3 region has the DNA TGTGCCAGCAGTTTACAAGGGAGTGATGGCTACACCTTC.

This sequence joins TRBV5-1 and TRBJ2-2, with TRBD1 as a possible D gene (6 bases). The CDR3 spans 18 residues. V dropped 1 base and J dropped 2 bases, with 18 bases sitting between them. Germline lookup yields CDR1 SGHRS and CDR2 YFSETQ. The CDR3 region has the DNA TGCGCCAGCAGCTTGCCCCTTGGACAGAGCCTCAACACCGGGGAGCTGTTTTTT. Its translation: CASSLPLGQSLNTGELFF.

V usage is TRBV5-8 and J usage is TRBJ1-4; D may be TRBD1 (6 bases). The CDR3 is made up of 14 amino acids. Per germline, CDR1 SGHTS and CDR2 YDEGEE. V was clipped by 4 bases and J by 8 bases, with 15 bases between them. The CDR3 loop reads CASSRGGLGEKLFF. CDR3 nucleotides: TGTGCCAGCAGCAGGGGGGGCTTGGGGGAAAAACTGTTTTTT.

The V call is TRBV30, the J call TRBJ1-2; TRBD1 aligns across 9 bases. Germline V gene lookup returns CDR1 GTSNPN and CDR2 SVGIG (reference sequence). The CDR3 extends over 14 amino acids. With V trimmed by 4 bases and J by 2 bases, 5 bases remained unmatched. DNA of the CDR3: TGTGCCTGGACTGGGGACAGGGAAAACTATGGCTACACCTTC. The encoded protein is CAWTGDRENYGYTF.

V and J are TRBV6-5 and TRBJ2-1; the match to TRBD2 covers 9 bases. V was pared by 0 bases and J by 4 bases, with 4 bases of the junction left unmatched. From germline, CDR1 is MNHEY and CDR2 SVGAGI. There are 16 residues in the CDR3. The CDR3 loop is CASSYSGGGAYNEQFF. The DNA for the CDR3 is TGTGCCAGCAGTTACTCAGGCGGGGGGGCTTACAATGAGCAGTTCTTC.

J is TRBJ2-1 and V is TRBV28; 10 nucleotides agree with TRBD2. J gave up 9 bases and V 1 base, and 6 bases lay outside the gene matches. In germline, CDR1 is MDHEN, CDR2 SYDVKM. The CDR3 extends over 15 amino acids. CDR3 sequence: CASSLLASGSGEQFF. In nucleotides, the CDR3 is TGTGCCAGCAGTTTATTGGCTAGCGGGAGTGGTGAGCAGTTCTTC.

This clone was counted once. The chain has TRBV5-1 and TRBJ2-7, with a possible D match to TRBD1 (5 bases). V shed 1 base and J shed 7 bases, with 9 bases lying between them. Looked up from germline, CDR1 is SGHRS and CDR2 is YFSETQ. The CDR3 length is 12 residues. CDR3 sequence reads: CASSLTGTEQYF. The CDR3 coding sequence is TGCGCCAGCAGCTTGACAGGTACGGAGCAGTACTTC.